The next 15 T cell receptor beta chains were all read from a single sample in a study of cytotoxic CD8 clonotypes in ibrutinib-treated CLL. The method was immunoSEQ multiplex PCR; TCRdb's version includes in-frame clones alone and lacks a portion of them. Here the sample spans some 10,000 clones, approximately 60% being singletons. The sample here was PBMCs, taken before ibrutinib treatment. The source is a human donor with chronic lymphocytic leukemia.

This clone was seen a few times. The chain uses TRBV27 and TRBJ2-7; the match to TRBD1 covers 10 bases. After removal of 6 bases from V and 1 base from J, the junction contained 12 bases not matched to a gene. Germline V gene sequence: CDR1 MNHEY, CDR2 SMNVEV (reference sequence). The CDR3 sequence is 17 residues long. CDR3 in amino acids: CASRRQGAPFGSYEQYF. Here the CDR3 DNA reads TGTGCCAGCAGGAGACAGGGGGCCCCATTTGGGTCCTACGAGCAGTACTTC.

With regard to this clone: At one boundary the junction diverges from the germline segment, which might be a read error. This rearrangement joins TRBV7-7 to TRBJ2-1; no reliable D call. The CDR3 runs to 13 residues. The V gene's germline CDR1 is SSHAT and CDR2 FNYEAQ (reference sequence). The CDR3 DNA sequence: TGTGCTAGCAGCTACCGTGGGAACAATGAGCAGTTCTTC. As protein: CASSYRGNNEQFF. Full variable domain (outside the CDR3, taken from reference TRBV7-7 and TRBJ2-1): GAGVSQSPRYKVTKRGQDVTLRCDPISSHATLYWYQQALGQGPEFLTYFNYEAQPDKSGLPSDRFSAERPEGSISTLTIQRTEQRDSAMYRCASSYRGNNEQFFGPGTRLTVL.

This sequence joins TRBV2 and TRBJ1-4; D call uncertain. This CDR3 has 11 amino acids. V lost 5 bases, J lost 3 bases, and 1 base lay in between. In germline, CDR1 is SNHLY, CDR2 FYNNEI. The CDR3 here is CASSPNEKLFF. The CDR3 region has the DNA TGTGCCAGCAGTCCTAATGAAAAACTGTTTTTT.

This clone turned up a few times. The chain employs TRBV10-3 and TRBJ1-1; 7 nucleotides match TRBD1. CDR1 and CDR2 (germline): ENHRY, SYGVKD. V was pared by 4 bases and J by 6 bases, with 5 bases of the junction left unmatched. The CDR3 consists of 13 residues. CDR3 DNA: TGTGCCATCAGTGGACAGGGAAGGGCTGAAGCTTTCTTT. The encoded protein is CAISGQGRAEAFF.

The rearrangement joins TRBV5-5 to TRBJ1-4; TRBD1 agrees at 7 bases. There are 18 residues in the CDR3. The germline gives CDR1 SGHKS, CDR2 YYEKEE (reference sequence). V lost 4 bases and J lost 0; bases outside the gene matches: 12. CDR3 bases: TGTGCCAGCAGCCTCCACCGGGACAGCCTAGCAACTAATGAAAAACTGTTTTTT. This encodes CASSLHRDSLATNEKLFF.

The rearrangement links TRBV7-9 to TRBJ2-3, with D perhaps given as TRBD1 or TRBD2 (5 bases each). Looked up from germline, CDR1 is SEHNR and CDR2 is FQNEAQ (reference sequence). Trimming shortened V by 3 bases and J by 3 bases, and 10 bases separated the two germline ends. The CDR3 sequence is 14 residues long. The CDR3 sequence: CASSLGVGTDTQYF. CDR3 sequence (DNA): TGTGCCAGCAGCTTGGGGGTCGGGACAGATACGCAGTATTTT.

V usage is TRBV9 and J usage is TRBJ2-3, with 9 nucleotides matching TRBD2. The germline V gene encodes CDR1 SGDLS and CDR2 YYNGEE. The CDR3 covers 17 residues. Trimming cost V 2 bases and J 2 bases; bases outside gene matches: 9. The CDR3 nucleotides read TGTGCCAGCAGCGTCGCTAGCGGGACCTTACCCACAGATACGCAGTATTTT. This translates into CASSVASGTLPTDTQYF. The whole variable domain, filled in from reference TRBV9 and TRBJ2-3, reads DSGVTQTPKHLITATGQRVTLRCSPRSGDLSVYWYQQSLDQGLQFLIQYYNGEERAKGNILERFSAQQFPDLHSELNLSSLELGDSALYFCASSVASGTLPTDTQYFGPGTRLTVL.

This clone appeared a single time. This chain connects TRBV19 to TRBJ2-3; possibly TRBD2 for D (5 bases). The V gene's germline CDR1 is LNHDA and CDR2 SQIVND (reference sequence). The CDR3 length is 13 residues. The V gene lost 4 bases and the J gene lost 3 bases, with 8 bases spanning the gap. The CDR3 sequence: CASSSGWTDTQYF. The CDR3 DNA follows: TGTGCCAGTAGTAGCGGGTGGACAGATACGCAGTATTTT.

J is TRBJ2-7 and V is TRBV19, with TRBD1 matching 7 bases. CDR1 is LNHDA and CDR2 is SQIVND in the germline V gene (reference sequence). The J segment lost 2 bases and the V segment lost 7 bases, leaving 14 bases of the junction unmatched. The CDR3 is 16 amino acids. The CDR3 loop reads CASTIGHGQATYEQYF. CDR3 nucleotide sequence: TGTGCCAGTACCATAGGCCATGGACAGGCCACCTACGAGCAGTACTTC.

The chain has TRBV5-1 and TRBJ1-1; D may be TRBD1 (6 bases). The CDR3 sequence is 17 residues long. V lost 0 bases, J lost 1 base, and 16 bases lay in between. Germline CDR1 SGHRS, CDR2 YFSETQ. CDR3 region: CASSLAGGPLGNTEAFF. The CDR3 nucleotides read TGCGCCAGCAGCTTGGCCGGGGGGCCATTGGGGAACACTGAAGCTTTCTTT.

This clone was detected only a few times. The chain links TRBV6-5 to TRBJ1-2; D is unresolved. The V and J ends lost 0 bases and 3 bases respectively, with 5 bases between them. The CDR3 length is 13 residues. Germline loops: CDR1 MNHEY, CDR2 SVGAGI. CDR3 sequence: CASSYSGHYGYTF. In DNA form, the CDR3 reads TGTGCCAGCAGTTACTCTGGTCACTATGGCTACACCTTC.

This clone was counted only a few times. The rearrangement links TRBV21-1 to TRBJ2-7; the D call TRBD1 from the table was never checked on the DNA. TRBV21-1 is an annotated pseudogene. The CDR3 totals 20 residues. The CDR3, as DNA: TGTGCCAGCAGCTCCTACTATATGGCAGGGGGCGCGCAGGGCAACTACGAGCAGTACTTC. Translated: CASSSYYMAGGAQGNYEQYF.

V gene TRBV5-1 combines with J gene TRBJ2-3, with 7 bases lining up with TRBD2. V was clipped by 4 bases and J by 0 bases; unmatched bases: 11. The CDR3 extends over 17 amino acids. The germline V gene encodes CDR1 SGHRS and CDR2 YFSETQ. The CDR3 sequence is CASSRRQAGSSTDTQYF. DNA for the CDR3: TGCGCCAGCAGCCGGCGCCAAGCGGGGTCTAGCACAGATACGCAGTATTTT.

This clone was observed a handful of times. The CDR3 DNA follows: TGTGCCACCAGCCCACGCACAGGGGGCCATACCGGGGAGCTGTTTTTT. It codes for CATSPRTGGHTGELFF. This sequence joins TRBV15 and TRBJ2-2; 9 bases are a match to TRBD1. CDR3 size: 16 residues. V dropped 5 bases and J dropped 5; count of bases not matched to a gene: 9. Germline CDR1 LNHNV, CDR2 YYDKDF (reference sequence).

This clone was seen more than once but under ten times. The chain is built from TRBV5-1 and TRBJ1-1; no clear D gene. There are 12 residues in the CDR3. Germline V gene sequence: CDR1 SGHRS, CDR2 YFSETQ. Trimming removed 0 bases from V and 0 bases from J, with 0 bases in between. CDR3 loop: CASSLVNTEAFF. CDR3 sequence (DNA): TGCGCCAGCAGCTTGGTGAACACTGAAGCTTTCTTT.